These 7 T cell receptor beta chains share one sample of origin, sequenced in a study of T-cell reconstitution after alpha-beta-depleted transplantation in children. Preparation of the TCRbeta library used unique molecular identifiers. TCRdb re-called the PCR reads through MiXCR, storing one row per CDR3 protein. This table holds a few hundred thousand distinct CDR3 sequences, about 8.8% found once. The sequencing here drew on PBMCs from the stem cell graft donor, taken from the stem cell graft. The receptors originated from a human donor who donated a stem cell graft to a child with SCID.

This clonotype was recorded at least ten times. V gene TRBV20-1 combines with J gene TRBJ2-7; 8 nucleotides match TRBD1. The germline gives CDR1 DFQATT, CDR2 SNEGSKA (reference sequence). J lost 3 bases, V lost 5 bases, and 6 bases had no gene match. This CDR3 is 13 amino acids long. This CDR3 is CSAWTGRSYEQYF. The CDR3 nucleotides read TGCAGTGCTTGGACAGGGAGGAGCTACGAGCAGTACTTC.

At least ten counts were recorded for this clonotype. This chain uses TRBV20-1 with TRBJ2-1; TRBD2 is a possible D gene (7 bases). The CDR3 sequence is 15 residues long. Trimming left V 7 bases short and J 2 bases short, with 18 bases between. Germline-derived CDR1 and CDR2 are DFQATT and SNEGSKA (reference sequence). The CDR3 sequence is CSGEGGGQTYNEQFF. The DNA for the CDR3 is TGCAGTGGAGAGGGCGGGGGCCAGACCTACAATGAGCAGTTCTTC.

Ten or more counts support this clonotype. This rearrangement joins TRBV29-1 to TRBJ1-1; no clear D gene. Germline CDR1 and CDR2: SQVTM and ANQGSEA. The CDR3 has 14 residues. V was cut by 6 bases and J by 5 bases, with 19 bases left in between. This CDR3 reads CSVQVRKLITEAFF. The CDR3 region has the DNA TGCAGCGTCCAGGTTAGGAAACTTATAACTGAAGCTTTCTTT.

This clonotype was recorded many times. V and J are TRBV5-1 and TRBJ2-1; 8 nucleotides agree with TRBD2. There are 14 residues in the CDR3. J gave up 3 bases and V 3 bases, and 2 bases lay outside the gene matches. Germline values: CDR1 SGHRS, CDR2 YFSETQ. CDR3: CASSSGTSYNEQFF. The CDR3 DNA follows: TGCGCCAGCAGCTCCGGGACTAGCTACAATGAGCAGTTCTTC.

This clonotype was recorded at least ten times. The rearrangement links TRBV7-7 to TRBJ1-4; a weak D match, TRBD1 (6 bases). This CDR3 is built from 15 residues. CDR1 and CDR2 from the germline V gene are SSHAT and FNYEAQ (reference sequence). The V gene lost 5 bases and the J gene lost 5 bases, with 15 bases spanning the gap. CDR3 region: CASSPNGGPNEKLFF. The CDR3 DNA is TGTGCCAGCAGCCCAAACGGGGGCCCAAATGAAAAACTGTTTTTT.

This clonotype occurred many times. The chain joins TRBV7-2 to TRBJ1-5; D gene uncertain. Germline V gene data show CDR1 as SGHTA and CDR2 as FQGNSA. V was shortened by 4 bases and J by 3 bases, with 13 bases between the two germline ends. CDR3 length: 15 amino acids. Here the CDR3 DNA reads TGTGCCAGCAGCTCATCCCCAGGTATCAATCAGCCCCAGCATTTT. This gives the protein CASSSSPGINQPQHF. The full variable domain, with the rest looked up from reference TRBV7-2 and TRBJ1-5, is GAGVSQSPSNKVTEKGKDVELRCDPISGHTALYWYRQSLGQGLEFLIYFQGNSAPDKSGLPSDRFSAERTGGSVSTLTIQRTQQEDSAVYLCASSSSPGINQPQHFGDGTRLSIL.

V usage is TRBV4-2 and J usage is TRBJ2-7, with TRBD2 as a possible D gene (6 bases). Trimming took off 1 base at V and 0 bases at J, with 22 bases between the two ends. There are 19 residues in the CDR3. CDR1 is LGHNA, CDR2 YNFKEQ, per germline. CDR3 DNA sequence: TGTGCCAGCAGCCAAGCCTCGGAGGGTAGCGTCCATCGCTCCTACGAGCAGTACTTC. Amino acid sequence: CASSQASEGSVHRSYEQYF.